The rows below give T cell receptor beta chains drawn from one sample of a study of radiation and T cells in renal cell carcinoma. Assay: immunoSEQ multiplex PCR; the TCRdb copy retains only in-frame clones and omits some. Of about 130,000 clones in the sample, around 80% are singletons; the top ten hold 5% to 6.5%. The sample here was blood, taken from a patient whose treatment included radiotherapy and nephrectomy. The receptors here all came from a man aged 45-65 years with renal cell carcinoma. The CDR3 runs from the conserved cysteine through the conserved F or W. Fields, in order: D gene, V gene, J gene, clone size, CDR3 protein, CDR3 DNA. The D gene is left open where the match is weak. The size of a clone is reported for some rows only, either as once, few or many, or as a class for expanded clones.

d_gene: NA
v_gene: TRBV29-1
j_gene: TRBJ2-3
abundance: NA
CDR3aa: CSVASAGHTDTQYF
CDR3nt: TGCAGCGTTGCCAGCGCTGGGCACACAGATACGCAGTATTTT

d_gene: TRBD2
v_gene: TRBV15
j_gene: TRBJ2-1
abundance: NA
CDR3aa: CATSRTSGGYNEQFF
CDR3nt: TGTGCCACCAGTCGGACTAGCGGCGGGTACAATGAGCAGTTCTTC

d_gene: TRBD2
v_gene: TRBV28
j_gene: TRBJ2-7
abundance: NA
CDR3aa: CASSLGSGRTYEQYF
CDR3nt: TGTGCCAGCAGTTTAGGGAGCGGGAGGACCTACGAGCAGTACTTC

d_gene: NA
v_gene: TRBV7-9
j_gene: TRBJ1-1
abundance: NA
CDR3aa: CASSSDRNTEAFF
CDR3nt: TGTGCCAGCAGCTCGGACAGGAACACTGAAGCTTTCTTT

d_gene: NA
v_gene: TRBV5-4
j_gene: TRBJ2-3
abundance: NA
CDR3aa: CASSLRLTSDTQYF
CDR3nt: TGTGCCAGCAGCTTGCGGTTAACCTCAGATACGCAGTATTTT

d_gene: NA
v_gene: TRBV9
j_gene: TRBJ2-7
abundance: NA
CDR3aa: CASSPGLLVPYEQYF
CDR3nt: TGTGCCAGCAGCCCCGGACTACTGGTTCCCTACGAGCAGTACTTC

d_gene: TRBD2
v_gene: TRBV4-1
j_gene: TRBJ2-3
abundance: NA
CDR3aa: CASSQDLGSGWGGTQYF
CDR3nt: TGCGCCAGCAGCCAAGATCTGGGTAGCGGGTGGGGTGGTACGCAGTATTTT

d_gene: NA
v_gene: TRBV6-5
j_gene: TRBJ1-3
abundance: NA
CDR3aa: CASRNPGNTIYF
CDR3nt: TGTGCCAGCAGAAACCCTGGAAACACCATATATTTT

d_gene: TRBD1
v_gene: TRBV9
j_gene: TRBJ1-3
abundance: NA
CDR3aa: CASSPSGDRGHIGNTIYF
CDR3nt: TGTGCCAGCAGCCCGAGCGGGGACAGGGGGCACATTGGAAACACCATATATTTT

d_gene: NA
v_gene: TRBV6-1
j_gene: TRBJ2-7
abundance: few
CDR3aa: CASSDPPGSGGSYEQYF
CDR3nt: TGTGCCAGCAGTGACCCCCCGGGGTCTGGGGGCTCCTACGAGCAGTACTTC

d_gene: NA
v_gene: TRBV7-2
j_gene: TRBJ1-6
abundance: NA
CDR3aa: CASSPDNSPLHF
CDR3nt: TGTGCCAGCAGCCCTGATAATTCACCCCTCCACTTT

d_gene: NA
v_gene: TRBV28
j_gene: TRBJ2-5
abundance: NA
CDR3aa: CASNSFGLMGETQYF
CDR3nt: TGTGCCAGCAACAGCTTTGGTTTGATGGGAGAGACCCAGTACTTC

d_gene: TRBD2
v_gene: TRBV7-9
j_gene: TRBJ2-1
abundance: NA
CDR3aa: CASSLDSGAAFNEQFF
CDR3nt: TGTGCCAGCAGCTTAGATAGCGGGGCGGCATTCAATGAGCAGTTCTTC

d_gene: NA
v_gene: TRBV18
j_gene: TRBJ1-1
abundance: NA
CDR3aa: CASSPNQGGTEAFF
CDR3nt: TGTGCCAGCTCACCGAACCAGGGCGGGACTGAAGCTTTCTTT

d_gene: NA
v_gene: TRBV5-1
j_gene: TRBJ1-6
abundance: NA
CDR3aa: CASSQTTGGSYNSPLHF
CDR3nt: TGCGCCAGCAGCCAAACAACAGGCGGCTCCTATAATTCACCCCTCCACTTT